This TCR beta chain came from a study of T cells expressing NK-cell markers. Overall study: The eight sequenced donors comprised seven who were HCMV-seropositive and one who was seronegative.

The CDR3 runs to 16 residues. Germline assignment: CDR1 SGHTA and CDR2 FQGTGA. TCRdb re-called the 5' RACE reads and shows each CDR3 protein once, DNA omitted. The sample totals 250,000 or so distinct CDR3 sequences; its top ten clones hold 4% to 5%. J is TRBJ2-2 and V is TRBV7-3; TCRdb selects TRBD1, and the lack of DNA leaves this call unchecked. The sequencing sample was made of blood T cells: a sorted CD56 or NKG2C T cell subset, CD4+ or CD8+ T cells, or bulk PBMC T cells (not recorded which). This sequence was found in a woman between 18 and 69 years old in good health. CDR3 sequence reads: CASSSGGDGTSGELFF.